Listed below are T cell receptor beta chains from one sample, sequenced in a study of blood T cell repertoires in COVID-19. Only in-frame clones appear in the TCRdb table, and some are missing; sequencing was by immunoSEQ multiplex PCR. The table lists around 180,000 clones, roughly 76% of them singletons. The sample taken for sequencing was peripheral blood. These receptors originate from a woman aged 80 or over with COVID-19, enrolled during active disease. Each CDR3 is given with its conserved first and last residue. A D gene is named only where the DNA matches it firmly. Rows give clone size only sometimes, using once, few, many, or a class for an expanded clone.

V gene	J gene	D gene	clone size	CDR3 protein	CDR3 DNA
TRBV4-1	TRBJ2-2	TRBD1	.	CASSPWTGGGGELFF	TGCGCCAGCAGCCCCTGGACAGGGGGAGGCGGGGAGCTGTTTTTT
TRBV15	TRBJ1-5	.	few	CATSRADSFYQPQHF	TGTGCCACCAGCAGAGCCGACAGTTTTTATCAGCCCCAGCATTTT
TRBV7-6	TRBJ1-1	TRBD1	.	CASSLEGRGRQAFF	TGTGCCAGCAGCTTAGAAGGCAGGGGGAGACAGGCTTTCTTT
TRBV5-5	TRBJ1-6	TRBD1	.	CASSPLLRDSLSPLHF	TGTGCCAGCAGCCCTCTACTACGGGACAGTCTATCACCCCTCCACTTT
TRBV5-1	TRBJ2-7	TRBD2	.	CASSLEAGNSYEQYF	TGCGCCAGCAGCTTGGAAGCGGGGAATTCCTACGAGCAGTACTTC
TRBV12-3/TRBV12-4	TRBJ2-1	.	.	CASSQTYYNEQFF	TGTGCCAGCAGCCAAACCTATTACAATGAGCAGTTCTTC
TRBV5-4	TRBJ2-7	TRBD1	.	CASSATGAGEQYF	TGTGCCAGCAGCGCGACAGGGGCGGGCGAGCAGTACTTC
TRBV19	TRBJ1-5	.	.	CASSIRQGQPQHF	TGTGCCAGTAGTATCCGGCAGGGACAGCCCCAGCATTTT
TRBV27	TRBJ1-6	.	few	CASSRKTDSSYNSPLHF	TGTGCCAGCAGTCGGAAGACCGACAGCTCCTATAATTCACCCCTCCACTTT
TRBV6-1	TRBJ2-7	TRBD1	.	CASSEPPGQGGFYEQYF	TGTGCCAGCAGTGAACCCCCGGGACAGGGGGGTTTTTACGAGCAGTACTTC
TRBV7-2	TRBJ1-6	.	.	CASSLSPGLGSPLHF	TGTGCCAGCAGCTTATCTCCAGGGTTGGGTTCACCCCTCCACTTT
TRBV6-5	TRBJ2-5	.	few	CASSPGGVETQYF	TGTGCCAGCAGCCCAGGAGGGGTTGAGACCCAGTACTTC
TRBV27	TRBJ1-2	.	.	CASSLWANGDPYGYTF	TGTGCCAGCAGTTTATGGGCCAACGGGGATCCCTATGGCTACACCTTC
TRBV6-5	TRBJ1-5	.	.	CASSYSGTGKDQPQHF	TGTGCCAGCAGTTACTCGGGTACAGGGAAAGACCAGCCCCAGCATTTT
TRBV19	TRBJ2-1	TRBD1	.	CASTGDRVNNEQFF	TGTGCCAGTACCGGGGACAGGGTCAACAATGAGCAGTTCTTC
TRBV19	TRBJ2-3	.	.	CASSIRSGKAADTQYF	TGTGCCAGTAGTATTAGATCGGGAAAGGCGGCAGATACGCAGTATTTT
TRBV6-5	TRBJ2-7	TRBD1	.	CASSYFGTGEGEQYF	TGTGCCAGCAGTTACTTTGGGACAGGGGAGGGCGAGCAGTACTTC
TRBV27	TRBJ1-1	.	.	CASSWPAGPNTEAFF	TGTGCCAGCAGCTGGCCCGCAGGGCCCAACACTGAAGCTTTCTTT
TRBV2	TRBJ1-3	.	.	CASTGLRNTIYF	TGTGCCAGCACAGGGCTGAGAAACACCATATATTTT
TRBV18	TRBJ1-1	.	once	CASSPLQGPNTEAFF	TGTGCCAGCTCACCACTCCAGGGTCCGAACACTGAAGCTTTCTTT
TRBV6-6	TRBJ2-4	TRBD1	.	CASRATGGTFDIQYF	TGTGCCAGCAGGGCAACAGGGGGGACGTTTGACATTCAGTACTTC
TRBV16	TRBJ1-4	.	.	CASSQFARSNEKLFF	TGTGCCAGCAGCCAATTTGCCAGATCTAATGAAAAACTGTTTTTT
TRBV19	TRBJ2-7	TRBD1	.	CASSNRQGVYEQYF	TGTGCCAGTAGTAACCGACAGGGTGTCTACGAGCAGTACTTC
TRBV28	TRBJ2-1	TRBD2	few	CASSSRTSPKVVNEQFF	TGTGCCAGCAGTTCCCGGACTAGCCCGAAGGTAGTAAATGAGCAGTTCTTC
TRBV27	TRBJ2-7	.	.	CASRPTVTYEQYF	TGTGCCAGCAGACCGACAGTTACCTACGAGCAGTACTTC
TRBV4-3	TRBJ2-7	TRBD1	once	CASSPGGYEQYF	TGCGCCAGCAGCCCAGGGGGCTACGAGCAGTACTTC
TRBV5-8	TRBJ1-6	TRBD1	.	CASSSLGQGDSPLHF	TGTGCCAGCAGCTCGCTCGGACAGGGGGATTCACCCCTCCACTTT
TRBV5-1	TRBJ2-7	TRBD1	.	CASSSPGQGIDEQYF	TGCGCCAGCAGCTCCCCGGGACAGGGGATCGACGAGCAGTACTTC
TRBV18	TRBJ1-4	TRBD1	.	CASSITIVQGATNEKLFF	TGTGCCAGCTCAATAACAATCGTCCAGGGGGCAACTAATGAAAAACTGTTTTTT
TRBV5-1	TRBJ1-5	.	.	CASSLEAGRQPQHF	TGCGCCAGCAGCTTGGAGGCAGGGAGGCAGCCCCAGCATTTT
TRBV5-5	TRBJ1-6	.	few	CASSLNSGFGSPLHF	TGTGCCAGCAGCTTGAACTCAGGGTTCGGCTCACCCCTCCACTTT